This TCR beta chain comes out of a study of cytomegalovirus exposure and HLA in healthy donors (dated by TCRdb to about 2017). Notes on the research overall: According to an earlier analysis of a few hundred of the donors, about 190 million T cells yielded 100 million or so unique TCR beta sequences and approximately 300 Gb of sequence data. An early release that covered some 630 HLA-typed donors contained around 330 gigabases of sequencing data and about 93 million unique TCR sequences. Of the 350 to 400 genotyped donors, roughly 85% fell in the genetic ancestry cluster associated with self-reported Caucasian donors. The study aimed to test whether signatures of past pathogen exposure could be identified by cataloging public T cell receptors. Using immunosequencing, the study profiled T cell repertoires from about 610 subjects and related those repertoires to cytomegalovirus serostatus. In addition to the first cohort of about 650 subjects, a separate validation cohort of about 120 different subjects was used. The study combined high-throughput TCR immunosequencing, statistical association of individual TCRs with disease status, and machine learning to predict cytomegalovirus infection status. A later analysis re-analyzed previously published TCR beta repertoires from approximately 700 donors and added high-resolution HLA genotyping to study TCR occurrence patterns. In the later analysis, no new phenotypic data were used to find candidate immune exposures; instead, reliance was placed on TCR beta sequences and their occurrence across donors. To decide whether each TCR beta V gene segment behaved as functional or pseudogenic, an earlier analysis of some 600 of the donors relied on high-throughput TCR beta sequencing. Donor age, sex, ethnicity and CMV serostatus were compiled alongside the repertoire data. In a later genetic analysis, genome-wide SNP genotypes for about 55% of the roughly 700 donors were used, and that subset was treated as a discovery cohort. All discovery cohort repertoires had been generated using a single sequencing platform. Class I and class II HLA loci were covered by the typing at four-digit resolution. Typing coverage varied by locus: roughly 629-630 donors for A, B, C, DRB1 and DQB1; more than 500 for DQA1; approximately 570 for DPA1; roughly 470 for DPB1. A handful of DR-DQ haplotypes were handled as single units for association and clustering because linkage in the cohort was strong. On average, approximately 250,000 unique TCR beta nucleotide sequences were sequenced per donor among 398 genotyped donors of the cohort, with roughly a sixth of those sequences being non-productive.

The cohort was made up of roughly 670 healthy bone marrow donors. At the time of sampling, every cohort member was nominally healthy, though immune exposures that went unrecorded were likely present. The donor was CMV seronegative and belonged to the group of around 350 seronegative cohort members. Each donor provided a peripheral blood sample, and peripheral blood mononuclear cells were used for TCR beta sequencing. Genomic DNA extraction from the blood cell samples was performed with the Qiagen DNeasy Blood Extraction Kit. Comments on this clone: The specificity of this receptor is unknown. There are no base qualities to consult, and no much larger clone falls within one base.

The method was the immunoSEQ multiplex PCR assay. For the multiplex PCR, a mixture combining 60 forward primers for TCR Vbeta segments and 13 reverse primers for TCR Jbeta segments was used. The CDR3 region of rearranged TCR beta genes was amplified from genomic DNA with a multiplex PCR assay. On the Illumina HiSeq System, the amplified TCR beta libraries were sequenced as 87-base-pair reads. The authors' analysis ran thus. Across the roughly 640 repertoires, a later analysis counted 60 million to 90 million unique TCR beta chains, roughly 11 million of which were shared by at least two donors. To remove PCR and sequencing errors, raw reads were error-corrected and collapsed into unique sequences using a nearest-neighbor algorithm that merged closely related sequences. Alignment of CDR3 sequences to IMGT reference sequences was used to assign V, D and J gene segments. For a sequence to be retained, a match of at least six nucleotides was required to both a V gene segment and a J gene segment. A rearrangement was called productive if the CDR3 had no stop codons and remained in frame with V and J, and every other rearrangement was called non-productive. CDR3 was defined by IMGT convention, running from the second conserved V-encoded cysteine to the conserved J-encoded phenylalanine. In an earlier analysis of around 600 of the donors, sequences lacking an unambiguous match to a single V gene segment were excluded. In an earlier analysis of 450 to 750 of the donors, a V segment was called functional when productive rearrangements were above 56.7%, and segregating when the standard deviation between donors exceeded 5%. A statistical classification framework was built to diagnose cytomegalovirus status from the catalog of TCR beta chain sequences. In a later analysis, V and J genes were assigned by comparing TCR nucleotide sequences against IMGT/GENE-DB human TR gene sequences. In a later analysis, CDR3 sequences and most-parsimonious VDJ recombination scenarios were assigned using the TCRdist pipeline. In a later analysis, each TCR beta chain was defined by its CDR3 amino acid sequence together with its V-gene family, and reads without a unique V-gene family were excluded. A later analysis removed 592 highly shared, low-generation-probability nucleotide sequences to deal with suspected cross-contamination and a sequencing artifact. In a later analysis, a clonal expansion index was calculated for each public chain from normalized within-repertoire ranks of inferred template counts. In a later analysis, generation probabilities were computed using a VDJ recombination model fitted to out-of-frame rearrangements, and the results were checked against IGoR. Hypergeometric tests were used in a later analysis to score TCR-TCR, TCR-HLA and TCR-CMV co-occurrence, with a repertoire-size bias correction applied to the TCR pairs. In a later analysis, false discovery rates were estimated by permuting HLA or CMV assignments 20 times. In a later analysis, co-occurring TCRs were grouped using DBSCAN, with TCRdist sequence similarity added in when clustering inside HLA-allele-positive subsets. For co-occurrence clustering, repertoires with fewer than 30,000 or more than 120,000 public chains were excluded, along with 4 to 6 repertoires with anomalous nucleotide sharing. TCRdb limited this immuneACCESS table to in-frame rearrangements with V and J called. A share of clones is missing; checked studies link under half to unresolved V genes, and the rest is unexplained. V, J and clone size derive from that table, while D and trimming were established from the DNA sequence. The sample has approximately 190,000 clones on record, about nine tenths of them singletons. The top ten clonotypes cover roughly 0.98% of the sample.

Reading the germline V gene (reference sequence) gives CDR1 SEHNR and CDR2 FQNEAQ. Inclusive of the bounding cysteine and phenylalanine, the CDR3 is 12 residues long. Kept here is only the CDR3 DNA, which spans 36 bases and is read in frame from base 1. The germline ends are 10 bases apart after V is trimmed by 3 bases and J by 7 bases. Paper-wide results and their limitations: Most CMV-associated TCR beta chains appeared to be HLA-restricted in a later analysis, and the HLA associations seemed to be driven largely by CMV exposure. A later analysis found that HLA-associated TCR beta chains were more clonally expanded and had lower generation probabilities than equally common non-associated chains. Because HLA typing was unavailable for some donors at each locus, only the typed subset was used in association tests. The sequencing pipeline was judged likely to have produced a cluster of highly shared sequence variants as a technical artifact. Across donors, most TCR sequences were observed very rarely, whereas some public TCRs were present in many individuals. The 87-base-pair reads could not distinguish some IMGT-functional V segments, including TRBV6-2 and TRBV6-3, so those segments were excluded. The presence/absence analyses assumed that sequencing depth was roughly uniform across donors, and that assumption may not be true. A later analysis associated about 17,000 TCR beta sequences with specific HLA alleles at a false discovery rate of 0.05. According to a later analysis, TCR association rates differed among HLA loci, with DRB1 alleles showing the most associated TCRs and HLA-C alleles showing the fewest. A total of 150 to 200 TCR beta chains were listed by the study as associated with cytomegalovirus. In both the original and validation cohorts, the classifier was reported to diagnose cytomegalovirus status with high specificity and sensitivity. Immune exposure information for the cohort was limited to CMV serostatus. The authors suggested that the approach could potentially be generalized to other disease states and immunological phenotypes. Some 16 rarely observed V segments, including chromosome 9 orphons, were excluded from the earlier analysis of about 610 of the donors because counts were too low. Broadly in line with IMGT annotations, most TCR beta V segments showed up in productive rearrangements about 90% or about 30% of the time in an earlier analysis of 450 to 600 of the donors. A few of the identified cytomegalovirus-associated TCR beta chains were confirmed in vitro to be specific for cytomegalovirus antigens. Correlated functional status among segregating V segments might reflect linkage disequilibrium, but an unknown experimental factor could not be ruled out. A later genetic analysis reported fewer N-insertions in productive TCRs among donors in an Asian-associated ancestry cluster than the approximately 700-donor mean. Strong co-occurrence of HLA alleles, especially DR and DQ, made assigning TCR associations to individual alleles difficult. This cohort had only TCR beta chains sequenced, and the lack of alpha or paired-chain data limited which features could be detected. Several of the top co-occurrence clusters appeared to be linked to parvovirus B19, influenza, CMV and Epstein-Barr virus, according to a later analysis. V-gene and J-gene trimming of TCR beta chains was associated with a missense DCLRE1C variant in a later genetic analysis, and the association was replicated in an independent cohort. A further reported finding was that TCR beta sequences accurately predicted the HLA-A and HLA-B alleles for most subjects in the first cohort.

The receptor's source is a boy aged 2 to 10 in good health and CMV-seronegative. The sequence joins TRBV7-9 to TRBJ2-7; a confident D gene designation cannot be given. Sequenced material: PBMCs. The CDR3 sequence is CASSFNRWEQYF. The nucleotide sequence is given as TGTGCCAGCAGCTTCAACCGGTGGGAGCAGTACTTC.